One sample yielded the 26 T cell receptor beta chains listed below, sequenced in a study of T cell responses to AZD1222 COVID-19 vaccine. Sequenced by immunoSEQ multiplex PCR; TCRdb stores in-frame clones only, minus some. The table lists about 28,000 clones, 89% of them singletons. The sample here was peripheral blood, taken on day 0 of AZD1222 vaccination. The origin of the receptors is an adult in good health.

V and J are TRBV6-5 and TRBJ1-4; 9 nucleotides align to TRBD1. CDR1 and CDR2 from the germline V gene are MNHEY and SVGAGI. With 5 bases clipped from V and 8 bases from J, the junction kept 9 bases outside the gene matches. The CDR3 spans 15 residues. CDR3 DNA: TGTGCCAGCAGTAAACCGGGACAGGGTGGGGAAAAACTGTTTTTT. This sequence encodes CASSKPGQGGEKLFF.

The sample holds a few counts of this clone. This sequence joins TRBV28 and TRBJ1-2, with D possibly TRBD1 on 5 matching bases. The CDR3 has 12 residues. Trimming pared 2 bases from V and 7 bases from J, leaving 8 bases between. The germline CDR1 and CDR2 sequences are MDHEN and SYDVKM. DNA for the CDR3: TGTGCCAGCAGTTTAAAGGGGTTTGGCTACACCTTC. As protein: CASSLKGFGYTF.

In its sample, this clone was seen once. J is TRBJ2-3 and V is TRBV7-2; D might be TRBD2 (5 bases). There are 14 residues in the CDR3. Germline V lookup: CDR1 SGHTA, CDR2 FQGNSA. Deletions cut 2 bases from V and 1 base from J, with 7 bases between. CDR3 sequence (DNA): TGTGCCAGCAGCTTAATGAGGGGCACAGATACGCAGTATTTT. This sequence encodes CASSLMRGTDTQYF. Using reference TRBV7-2 and TRBJ2-3 for the parts outside the CDR3, the full variable domain is GAGVSQSPSNKVTEKGKDVELRCDPISGHTALYWYRQSLGQGLEFLIYFQGNSAPDKSGLPSDRFSAERTGGSVSTLTIQRTQQEDSAVYLCASSLMRGTDTQYFGPGTRLTVL.

This rearrangement joins TRBV28 to TRBJ1-6; 7 nucleotides align to TRBD1. The CDR3 length is 13 residues. Germline V gives CDR1 MDHEN, CDR2 SYDVKM. After removal of 6 bases from V and 8 bases from J, the junction contained 4 bases not matched to a gene. The chain's CDR3 is CASRLTGDSPLHF. The DNA of the CDR3 is TGTGCCAGCAGGCTCACAGGGGATTCACCCCTCCACTTT.

This chain joins TRBV19 and TRBJ2-6; 12 bases agree with TRBD2. Germline V CDR1 and CDR2: LNHDA, SQIVND (reference sequence). Trimming cost V 5 bases and J 2 bases; bases outside gene matches: 7. This CDR3 contains 18 residues. CDR3 DNA: TGTGCCAGTAGTCTCCGACTAGCGGGAGATCCTGGGGCCAACGTCCTGACTTTC. Translation: CASSLRLAGDPGANVLTF.

V and J are TRBV24-1 and TRBJ1-1; no clear D. CDR3 size: 13 residues. Germline-derived CDR1 and CDR2 are KGHDR and SFDVKD. V was pared by 9 bases and J by 5 bases, with 15 bases between. The CDR3 protein is CATAREKGTEAFF. CDR3 in DNA: TGTGCCACCGCAAGGGAAAAAGGGACTGAAGCTTTCTTT.

V and J are TRBV7-2 and TRBJ2-5, with 9 bases fitting TRBD2. Germline V gene data show CDR1 as SGHTA and CDR2 as FQGNSA. The junction had 7 bases not matched to a gene; V was cut back by 3 bases and J by 5 bases. This CDR3 contains 15 residues. Here the CDR3 reads CASSFYSAGGETQYF. The CDR3, as DNA: TGTGCCAGCAGCTTTTATTCGGCGGGAGGGGAGACCCAGTACTTC.

The chain employs TRBV28 and TRBJ2-5; D is possibly TRBD2 (6 bases). This CDR3 contains 14 residues. The germline V and J ends were trimmed by 3 bases and 5 bases, with 13 bases remaining between them. Germline loops: CDR1 MDHEN, CDR2 SYDVKM. CDR3 residues: CASSFGGKSETQYF. CDR3 DNA: TGTGCCAGCAGTTTTGGGGGGAAGAGTGAGACCCAGTACTTC.

This rearrangement joins TRBV5-1 to TRBJ2-2; 9 bases match TRBD2. In germline, CDR1 is SGHRS, CDR2 YFSETQ. The CDR3 consists of 16 residues. Germline trimming cut 4 bases from V and 8 bases from J; bases unmatched to any gene: 12. The CDR3 DNA sequence: TGCGCCAGCAGCCCTTCTTGGGCTAGCGGGGTTGGGGAGCTGTTTTTT. As protein: CASSPSWASGVGELFF.

V usage is TRBV10-3 and J usage is TRBJ1-3; a possible D gene is TRBD1 (5 bases). The CDR3 sequence is 14 residues long. Trimming took off 6 bases at V and 0 bases at J, with 9 bases between the two ends. Per the germline V gene, CDR1 is ENHRY and CDR2 is SYGVKD. DNA of the CDR3: TGTGCCATCAGAGCAGGGATCTCTGGAAACACCATATATTTT. Translating gives CAIRAGISGNTIYF.

The chain combines TRBV4-3 with TRBJ1-2; the match to TRBD1 covers 7 bases. The CDR3 covers 13 residues. The junction had 2 bases not matched to a gene; V was cut back by 3 bases and J by 4 bases. Per the germline V gene, CDR1 is LGHNA and CDR2 is YSLEER. The DNA of the CDR3 is TGCGCCAGCAGCCAGACAGGGCTCTATGGCTACACCTTC. This codes for CASSQTGLYGYTF.

This chain joins TRBV6-6 and TRBJ1-5; D is possibly TRBD1 (6 bases). V lost 6 bases, J lost 2 bases, and 11 bases lay in between. CDR1 is MNHNY and CDR2 is SVGAGI in the germline V gene (reference sequence). The length of the CDR3 is 14 residues. The CDR3 DNA follows: TGTGCCAGCAGACAGGGTCGAGGCAATCAGCCCCAGCATTTT. This translates into CASRQGRGNQPQHF.

This chain uses TRBV3-1 (or the pseudogene TRBV3-2) with TRBJ2-7, with D possibly matching TRBD1 (7 bases). The CDR3 has 15 amino acids. V shed 4 bases and J shed 4 bases, with 17 bases lying between them. CDR1 is LGHDT, CDR2 YNNKEL, per germline (reference sequence). CDR3 DNA: TGTGCCAGCAGCCGACTAGACAGGGACCAGTACGAGCAGTACTTC. This encodes CASSRLDRDQYEQYF.

This chain connects TRBV7-9 to TRBJ2-5, with D hard to call. The CDR3 covers 15 residues. Trimming removed 8 bases from V and 0 bases from J, with 16 bases in between. Germline-derived CDR1 and CDR2 are SEHNR and FQNEAQ (reference sequence). For the CDR3, the DNA is TGTGCCAGCCTTATGTATGCGGCAAACCAAGAGACCCAGTACTTC. Protein: CASLMYAANQETQYF.

This chain connects TRBV6-5 to TRBJ1-3; D is perhaps TRBD1 (5 bases). In germline, CDR1 is MNHEY, CDR2 SVGAGI. V gave up 6 bases and J gave up 0 bases, with 9 bases separating them. The CDR3 sequence is 14 residues long. The CDR3 protein is CASRLGGSGNTIYF. DNA of the CDR3: TGTGCCAGCAGACTGGGGGGCTCTGGAAACACCATATATTTT.

This chain connects TRBV6-5 to TRBJ2-6, with D unresolved. CDR3 length: 15 residues. The germline CDR1 and CDR2 sequences are MNHEY and SVGAGI. V lost 1 base to trimming and J lost 0 bases, with 4 bases between them. The CDR3 coding sequence is TGTGCCAGCAGTTACTGGACCTCTGGGGCCAACGTCCTGACTTTC. It translates to CASSYWTSGANVLTF.

The CDR3 protein is CASSEQGENTEAFF. CDR3 nucleotide sequence: TGTGCCAGCAGTGAACAAGGGGAGAACACTGAAGCTTTCTTT. This chain uses TRBV2 with TRBJ1-1, with D tentatively TRBD1 (5 bases). Germline CDR1 SNHLY, CDR2 FYNNEI. This CDR3 region has 14 residues. V shed 2 bases and J shed 1 base, with 8 bases lying between them. Supplemented by reference TRBV2 and TRBJ1-1, the full variable domain reads EPEVTQTPSHQVTQMGQEVILRCVPISNHLYFYWYRQILGQKVEFLVSFYNNEISEKSEIFDDQFSVERPDGSNFTLKIRSTKLEDSAMYFCASSEQGENTEAFFGQGTRLTVV.

The rearrangement links TRBV30 to TRBJ1-4; 7 nucleotides agree with TRBD1. CDR3 length: 17 residues. Germline V gene lookup returns CDR1 GTSNPN and CDR2 SVGIG (reference sequence). The ends lost 3 bases at V and 2 bases at J; junction bases unmatched: 12. CDR3 sequence (DNA): TGTGCCTGGAGGGACCGGACAGGCGGAGGGACTAATGAAAAACTGTTTTTT. Amino acids: CAWRDRTGGGTNEKLFF.

J is TRBJ1-1 and V is TRBV29-1; D gene uncertain. Trimming removed 4 bases at V and 7 bases at J, with 7 bases between. Germline V gene sequence: CDR1 SQVTM, CDR2 ANQGSEA. The CDR3 runs to 10 residues. CDR3 in amino acids: CSVVLGEAFF. DNA for the CDR3: TGCAGCGTTGTTTTGGGTGAAGCTTTCTTT. The whole variable domain, filled in from reference TRBV29-1 and TRBJ1-1, reads SAVISQKPSRDICQRGTSLTIQCQVDSQVTMMFWYRQQPGQSLTLIATANQGSEATYESGFVIDKFPISRPNLTFSTLTVSNMSPEDSSIYLCSVVLGEAFFGQGTRLTVV.

This rearrangement joins TRBV11-2 to TRBJ1-2; 9 bases match TRBD1. V lost 5 bases, J lost 5 bases, and 9 bases stayed unmatched. The CDR3 is 15 amino acids. Germline CDR1 is SGHAT and CDR2 is FQNNGV. CDR3 in amino acids: CASSTGTGPRYGYTF. The CDR3 region has the DNA TGTGCCAGCAGCACCGGGACAGGGCCTCGGTATGGCTACACCTTC. The complete variable domain, with remaining parts taken from reference TRBV11-2 and TRBJ1-2, reads EAGVAQSPRYKIIEKRQSVAFWCNPISGHATLYWYQQILGQGPKLLIQFQNNGVVDDSQLPKDRFSAERLKGVDSTLKIQPAKLEDSAVYLCASSTGTGPRYGYTFGSGTRLTVV.

This CDR3 reads CASSLVAGVKEQFF. CDR3 in DNA: TGCGCCAGCAGCTTGGTTGCGGGGGTGAAAGAGCAGTTCTTC. The chain uses TRBV5-1 and TRBJ2-1; TRBD2 matches 7 bases. Germline trimming cut 0 bases from V and 10 bases from J; bases unmatched to any gene: 7. CDR1 is SGHRS, CDR2 YFSETQ, per germline. This CDR3 is built from 14 residues.

The J gene is TRBJ1-2, the V gene TRBV19; the D gene is possibly TRBD1 (5 bases). The V and J ends lost 6 bases and 2 bases respectively, with 13 bases between them. CDR3 length equals 14 residues. CDR1 and CDR2 (germline): LNHDA, SQIVND (reference sequence). CDR3 residues: CASRMGTANYGYTF. The CDR3 nucleotides are TGTGCCAGTAGAATGGGGACGGCGAACTATGGCTACACCTTC.

The V and J genes are TRBV27 and TRBJ2-7, with 9 positions matching TRBD2. The J segment lost 2 bases and the V segment lost 5 bases, leaving 7 bases of the junction unmatched. Germline CDR1 is MNHEY and CDR2 is SMNVEV (reference sequence). CDR3 length equals 15 residues. The DNA of the CDR3 is TGTGCCAGCAGTCCCTTAGCGGGGGCTACCTACGAGCAGTACTTC. Encoded protein: CASSPLAGATYEQYF.

This clone was counted a single time. The chain employs TRBV2 and TRBJ2-6, with D unclear. Germline V gives CDR1 SNHLY, CDR2 FYNNEI. The CDR3 has 14 residues. V lost 10 bases and J 0 bases, leaving 10 bases between the germline ends. The CDR3 here is CATPRYSGANVLTF. The CDR3 DNA reads TGTGCCACCCCTCGATACTCTGGGGCCAACGTCCTGACTTTC.

A few counts support this clone. The gene calls are TRBV2 and TRBJ1-4; D is unclear. V shed 6 bases and J shed 8 bases, with 4 bases lying between them. The length of the CDR3 is 10 residues. Germline V CDR1 and CDR2: SNHLY, FYNNEI. In DNA, the CDR3 is TGTGCCAGCAGCGGGGAAAAACTGTTTTTT. Encoded protein: CASSGEKLFF.

This chain joins TRBV9 and TRBJ2-7, with D perhaps given as TRBD1 or TRBD2 (5 bases each). The V and J ends lost 0 bases and 6 bases respectively, with 10 bases between them. The CDR3 has 13 residues. In germline, CDR1 is SGDLS, CDR2 YYNGEE. The CDR3 DNA is TGTGCCAGCAGCGTAGTTATGGGGACCGAGCAGTACTTC. This translates into CASSVVMGTEQYF.